This TCR beta chain was observed in a study of technical replicates of blood from a few donors. The sample holds one count of this clone. Profiled with immunoSEQ multiplex PCR; TCRdb holds only in-frame clones, not every one. This table has some 80,000 clones, about 95% appearing once. Trimming left V 6 bases short and J 1 base short, with 9 bases between. This CDR3 spans 13 amino acids. Germline lookup yields CDR1 MNHEY and CDR2 SMNVEV (reference sequence). This rearrangement joins TRBV27 to TRBJ1-1; D is unresolved. This TCR was sampled from a human donor in good health. The sequenced sample consisted of T cells isolated from PBMCs. CDR3 sequence reads: CASRKAGNTEAFF. DNA of the CDR3: TGTGCCAGCAGAAAGGCAGGGAACACTGAAGCTTTCTTT.